This TCR beta chain was sequenced for a study of OX40 agonist ivuxolimab in advanced cancers. Autoimmune disease history or systemic immunosuppression was exclusionary. This CDR3 is built from 13 residues. CDR1 MNHNS and CDR2 SASEGT come from the germline V gene. V lost 7 bases and J 1 base, leaving 10 bases between the germline ends. TCRdb keeps only in-frame clones here, not all; method: immunoSEQ multiplex PCR. This table has some 85,000 clones, about 88% appearing once. The source material was CD4+ or CD8+ T cells sorted from blood, sampled in a trial of the OX40 agonist ivuxolimab. The chain joins TRBV6-1 to TRBJ1-1; D not resolved. The receptor comes from an adult with an advanced solid tumor such as melanoma, head and neck, liver or kidney cancer. CDR3 protein: CASILDQNTEAFF. The CDR3 bases are TGTGCCAGCATCCTAGACCAGAACACTGAAGCTTTCTTT.